This T cell receptor (beta chain) was sequenced for a study of Ad26.COV2.S vaccination and SARS-CoV-2 variants. Study-wide context: This donor came from the COV1001 trial of Ad26.COV2.S. Intramuscular Ad26.COV2.S at 5x10^10 or 1x10^11 viral particles.

Treatment in this sample: some 20 received Ad26.COV2.S at low or high dose, single or two shots; roughly five received placebo; per-sample allocation not given. The samples were gathered on day 63 after the first injection of vaccine or placebo. General study results and limits: Analyses of TCR breadth and depth may have underestimated total T cell responses. Comparable non-spike TCR breadth was observed in vaccine and placebo recipients.

Germline V gives CDR1 SEHNR, CDR2 FQNEAQ (reference sequence). V lost 6 bases and J lost 1; bases outside the gene matches: 5. The CDR3 loop spans 15 amino acids. TCRdb's table, derived via immunoSEQ multiplex PCR, lists solely in-frame clones and lacks some. This table has approximately 250,000 clones, around 88% appearing once. As regards this clone: The antigen is undetermined.

The chain uses TRBV7-9 and TRBJ2-7; 11 nucleotides agree with TRBD2. The sequenced sample was peripheral blood, obtained in a trial of Ad26.COV2.S vaccine versus placebo. The source is a person aged 18-65 years who received the Ad26.COV2.S COVID-19 vaccine or a placebo. The CDR3 region is CASRPLAGGSYEQYF. The CDR3 DNA follows: TGTGCCAGCAGGCCGCTAGCGGGGGGTTCCTACGAGCAGTACTTC.